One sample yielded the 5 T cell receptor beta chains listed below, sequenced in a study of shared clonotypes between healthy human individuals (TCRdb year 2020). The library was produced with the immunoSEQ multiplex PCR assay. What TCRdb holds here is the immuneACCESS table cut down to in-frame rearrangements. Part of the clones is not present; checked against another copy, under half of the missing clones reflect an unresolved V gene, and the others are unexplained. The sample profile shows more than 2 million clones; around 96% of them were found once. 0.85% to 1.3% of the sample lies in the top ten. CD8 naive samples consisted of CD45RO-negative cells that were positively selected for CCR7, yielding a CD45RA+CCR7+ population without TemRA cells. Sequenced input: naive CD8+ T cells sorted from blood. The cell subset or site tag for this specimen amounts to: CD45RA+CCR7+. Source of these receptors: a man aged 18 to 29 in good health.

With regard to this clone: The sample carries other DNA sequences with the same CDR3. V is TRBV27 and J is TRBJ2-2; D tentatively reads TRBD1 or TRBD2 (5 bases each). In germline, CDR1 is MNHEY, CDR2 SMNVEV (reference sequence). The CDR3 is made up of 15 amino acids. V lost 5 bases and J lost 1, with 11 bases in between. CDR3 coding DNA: TGTGCCAGCAGTCTAGGGACGGTGAACACCGGGGAGCTGTTTTTT. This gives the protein CASSLGTVNTGELFF.

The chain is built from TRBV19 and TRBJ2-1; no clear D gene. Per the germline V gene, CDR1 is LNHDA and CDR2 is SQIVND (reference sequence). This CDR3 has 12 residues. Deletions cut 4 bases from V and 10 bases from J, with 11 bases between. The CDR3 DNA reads TGTGCCAGTAGTAAGTTCCCTGGGGAGCAGTTCTTC. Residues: CASSKFPGEQFF.

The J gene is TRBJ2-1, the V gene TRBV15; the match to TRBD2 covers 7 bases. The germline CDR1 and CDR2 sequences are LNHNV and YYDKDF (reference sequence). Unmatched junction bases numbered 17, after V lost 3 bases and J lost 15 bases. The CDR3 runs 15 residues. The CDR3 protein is CATSRGRATYEDWFF. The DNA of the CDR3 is TGTGCCACCAGCAGGGGGAGGGCCACTTATGAAGATTGGTTCTTC.

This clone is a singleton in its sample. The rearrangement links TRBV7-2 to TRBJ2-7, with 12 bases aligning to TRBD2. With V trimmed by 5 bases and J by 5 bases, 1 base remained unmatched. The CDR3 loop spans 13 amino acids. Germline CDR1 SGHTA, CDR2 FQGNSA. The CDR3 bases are TGTGCCAGCAGCCGACTAGCGGGAGACGAGCAGTACTTC. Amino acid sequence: CASSRLAGDEQYF.

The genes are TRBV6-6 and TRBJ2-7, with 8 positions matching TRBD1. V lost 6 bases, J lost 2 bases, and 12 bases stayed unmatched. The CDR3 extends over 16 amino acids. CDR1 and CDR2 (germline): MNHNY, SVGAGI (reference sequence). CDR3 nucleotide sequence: TGTGCCAGCAGCCCCGGTACGGGACAGGTACCCTACGAGCAGTACTTC. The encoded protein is CASSPGTGQVPYEQYF.